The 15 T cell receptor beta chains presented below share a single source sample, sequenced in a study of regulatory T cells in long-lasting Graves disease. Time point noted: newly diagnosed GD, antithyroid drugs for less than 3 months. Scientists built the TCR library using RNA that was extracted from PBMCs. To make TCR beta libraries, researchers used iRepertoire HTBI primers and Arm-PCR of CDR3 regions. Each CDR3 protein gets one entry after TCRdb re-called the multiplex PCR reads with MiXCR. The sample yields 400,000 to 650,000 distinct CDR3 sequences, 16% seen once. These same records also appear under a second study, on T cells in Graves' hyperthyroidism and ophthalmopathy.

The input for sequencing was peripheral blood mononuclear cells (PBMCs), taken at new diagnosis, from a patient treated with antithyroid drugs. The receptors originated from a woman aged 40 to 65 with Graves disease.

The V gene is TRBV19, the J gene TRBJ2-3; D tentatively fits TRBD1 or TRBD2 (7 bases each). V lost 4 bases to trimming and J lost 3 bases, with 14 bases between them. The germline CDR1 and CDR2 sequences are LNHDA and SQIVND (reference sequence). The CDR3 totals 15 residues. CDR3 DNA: TGTGCCAGTAGTACGGGCAGGGGGGGGACAGATACGCAGTATTTT. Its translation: CASSTGRGGTDTQYF.

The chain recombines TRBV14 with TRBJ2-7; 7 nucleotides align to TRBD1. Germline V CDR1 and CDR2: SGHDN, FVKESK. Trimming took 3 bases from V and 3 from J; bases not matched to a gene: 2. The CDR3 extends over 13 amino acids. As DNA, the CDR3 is TGTGCCAGCAGCCATGCAGGGGGCTACGAGCAGTACTTC. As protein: CASSHAGGYEQYF.

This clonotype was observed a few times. The CDR3 DNA is TGCGCCAGCAGCTTTGGAGAACGCTCTGGAAACACCATATATTTT. This encodes CASSFGERSGNTIYF. J is TRBJ1-3 and V is TRBV5-1; D gene uncertain. CDR3 length: 15 residues. The germline V gene encodes CDR1 SGHRS and CDR2 YFSETQ. V lost 2 bases and J lost 0, with 9 bases in between.

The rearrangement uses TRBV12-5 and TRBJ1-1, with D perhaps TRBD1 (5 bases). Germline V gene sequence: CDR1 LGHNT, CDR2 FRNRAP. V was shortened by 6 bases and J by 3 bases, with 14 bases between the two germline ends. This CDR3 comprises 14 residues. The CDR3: CASGPLGGDTEAFF. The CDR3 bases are TGTGCTAGTGGCCCCCTGGGGGGGGACACTGAAGCTTTCTTT.

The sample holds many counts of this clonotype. The CDR3 is CSARRETSGAPQYF. CDR3 bases: TGCAGTGCTAGACGAGAGACTAGCGGGGCCCCGCAGTATTTT. The chain has TRBV20-1 and TRBJ2-3, with TRBD2 matching 11 bases. Germline lookup yields CDR1 DFQATT and CDR2 SNEGSKA (reference sequence). The CDR3 consists of 14 residues. Losses at the gene ends were 2 bases for V and 10 bases for J; bases not matched to a gene: 8.

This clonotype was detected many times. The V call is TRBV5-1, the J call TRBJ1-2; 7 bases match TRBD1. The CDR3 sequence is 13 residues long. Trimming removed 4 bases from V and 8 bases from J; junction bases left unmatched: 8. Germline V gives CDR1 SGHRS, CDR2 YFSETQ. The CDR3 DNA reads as TGCGCCAGCAGCGTCGACAGGGAGGTGGGCTACACCTTC. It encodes CASSVDREVGYTF.

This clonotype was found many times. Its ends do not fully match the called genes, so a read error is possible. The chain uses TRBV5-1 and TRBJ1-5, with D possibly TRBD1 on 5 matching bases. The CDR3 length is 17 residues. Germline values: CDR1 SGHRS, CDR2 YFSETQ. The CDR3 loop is CASSARGHITFNQPQHF. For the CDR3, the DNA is TGTGCCAGCAGCGCCCGGGGCCACATTACTTTCAATCAGCCCCAGCATTTT.

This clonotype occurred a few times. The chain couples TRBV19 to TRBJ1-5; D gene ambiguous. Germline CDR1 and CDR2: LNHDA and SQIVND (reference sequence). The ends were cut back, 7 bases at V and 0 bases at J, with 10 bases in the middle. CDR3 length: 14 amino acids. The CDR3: CASTVVDSNQPQHF. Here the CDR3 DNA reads TGTGCCAGTACGGTTGTGGATAGCAATCAGCCCCAGCATTTT.

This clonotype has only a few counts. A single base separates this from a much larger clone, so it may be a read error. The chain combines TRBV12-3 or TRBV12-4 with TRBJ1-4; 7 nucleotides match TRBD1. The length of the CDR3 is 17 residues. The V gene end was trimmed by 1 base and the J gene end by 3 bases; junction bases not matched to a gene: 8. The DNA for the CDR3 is TGTGCCAGCAGTTTAGGCATGCCGGGACAGTCTAATGAAAAACTGTTTTTT. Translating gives CASSLGMPGQSNEKLFF.

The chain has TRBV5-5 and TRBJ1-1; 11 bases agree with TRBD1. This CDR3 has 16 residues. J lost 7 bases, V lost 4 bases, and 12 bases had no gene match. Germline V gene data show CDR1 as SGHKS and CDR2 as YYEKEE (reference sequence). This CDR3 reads CASSRAGTGGFGEAFF. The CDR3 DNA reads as TGTGCCAGCAGCCGGGCGGGGACAGGGGGTTTCGGTGAAGCTTTCTTT.

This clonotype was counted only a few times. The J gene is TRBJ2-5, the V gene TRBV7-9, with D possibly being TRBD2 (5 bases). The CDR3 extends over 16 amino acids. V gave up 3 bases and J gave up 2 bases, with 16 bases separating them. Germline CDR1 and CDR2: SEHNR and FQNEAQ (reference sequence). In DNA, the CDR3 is TGTGCCAGCAGCTTCCGTCTAGCCGGATATCAAGAGACCCAGTACTTC. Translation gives CASSFRLAGYQETQYF. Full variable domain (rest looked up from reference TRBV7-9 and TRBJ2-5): DTGVSQNPRHKITKRGQNVTFRCDPISEHNRLYWYRQTLGQGPEFLTYFQNEAQLEKSRLLSDRFSAERPKGSFSTLEIQRTEQGDSAMYLCASSFRLAGYQETQYFGPGTRLLVL.

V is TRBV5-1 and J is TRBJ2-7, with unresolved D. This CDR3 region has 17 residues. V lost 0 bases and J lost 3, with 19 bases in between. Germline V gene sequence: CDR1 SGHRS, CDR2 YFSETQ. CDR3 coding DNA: TGCGCCAGCAGCTTGGGGCCTACCTCAACCTCGATCTACGAGCAGTACTTC. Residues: CASSLGPTSTSIYEQYF.

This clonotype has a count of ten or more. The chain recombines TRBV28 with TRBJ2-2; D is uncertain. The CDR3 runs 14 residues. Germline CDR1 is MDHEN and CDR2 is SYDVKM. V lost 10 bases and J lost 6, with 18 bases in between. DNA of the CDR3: TGTGCCACCGTCCAGATTTTGAGCGCCGGGGAGCTGTTTTTT. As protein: CATVQILSAGELFF.

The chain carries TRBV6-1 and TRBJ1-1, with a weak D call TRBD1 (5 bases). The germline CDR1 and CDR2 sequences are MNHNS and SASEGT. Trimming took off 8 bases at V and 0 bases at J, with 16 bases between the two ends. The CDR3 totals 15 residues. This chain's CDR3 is CASLGDIGVNTEAFF. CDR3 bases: TGTGCCAGCTTGGGTGACATAGGGGTGAACACTGAAGCTTTCTTT.

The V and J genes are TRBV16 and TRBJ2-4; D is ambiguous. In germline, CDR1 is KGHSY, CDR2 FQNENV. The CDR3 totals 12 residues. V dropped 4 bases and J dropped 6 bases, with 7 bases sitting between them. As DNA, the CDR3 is TGTGCCAGCAGCCCTGAGGTAAACATTCAGTACTTC. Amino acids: CASSPEVNIQYF. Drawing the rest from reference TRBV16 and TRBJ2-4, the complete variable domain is GEEVAQTPKHLVRGEGQKAKLYCAPIKGHSYVFWYQQVLKNEFKFLISFQNENVFDETGMPKERFSAKCLPNSPCSLEIQATKLEDSAVYFCASSPEVNIQYFGAGTRLSVL.